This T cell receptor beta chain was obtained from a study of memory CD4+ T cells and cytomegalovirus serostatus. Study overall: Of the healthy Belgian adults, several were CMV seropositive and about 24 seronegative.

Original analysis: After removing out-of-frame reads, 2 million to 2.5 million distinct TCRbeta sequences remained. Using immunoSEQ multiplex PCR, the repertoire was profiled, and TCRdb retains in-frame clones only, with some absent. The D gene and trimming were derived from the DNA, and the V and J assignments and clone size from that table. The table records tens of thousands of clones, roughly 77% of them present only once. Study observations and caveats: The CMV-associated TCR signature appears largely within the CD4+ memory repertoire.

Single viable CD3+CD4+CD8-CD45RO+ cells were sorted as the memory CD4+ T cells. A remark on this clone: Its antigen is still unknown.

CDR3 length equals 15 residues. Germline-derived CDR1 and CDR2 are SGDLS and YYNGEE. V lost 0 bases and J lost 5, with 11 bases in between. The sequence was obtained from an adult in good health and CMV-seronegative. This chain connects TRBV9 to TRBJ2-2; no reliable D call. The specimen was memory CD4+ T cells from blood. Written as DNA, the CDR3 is TGTGCCAGCAGCGTAGATATGGGGTATACCGGGGAGCTGTTTTTT. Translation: CASSVDMGYTGELFF.